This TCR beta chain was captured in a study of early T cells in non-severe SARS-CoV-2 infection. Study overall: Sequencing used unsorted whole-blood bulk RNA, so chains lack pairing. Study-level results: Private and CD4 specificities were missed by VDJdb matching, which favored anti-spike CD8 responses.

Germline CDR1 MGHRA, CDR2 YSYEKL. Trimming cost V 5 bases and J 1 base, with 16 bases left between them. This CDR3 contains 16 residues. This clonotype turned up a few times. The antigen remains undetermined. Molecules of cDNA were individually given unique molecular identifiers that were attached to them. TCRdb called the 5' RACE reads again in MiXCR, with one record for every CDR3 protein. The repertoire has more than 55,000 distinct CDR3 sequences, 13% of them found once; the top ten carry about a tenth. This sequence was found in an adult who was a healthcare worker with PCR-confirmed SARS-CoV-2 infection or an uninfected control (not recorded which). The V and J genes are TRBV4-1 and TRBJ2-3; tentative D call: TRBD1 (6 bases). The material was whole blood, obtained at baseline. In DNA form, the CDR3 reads TGCGCCAGCAGCAAACAGGGTCAAAGGGGCACAGATACGCAGTATTTT. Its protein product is CASSKQGQRGTDTQYF.